The 30 T cell receptor beta chains below were found in one sample sequenced in a study of blood T cell repertoires in COVID-19. Measured with immunoSEQ multiplex PCR; TCRdb has only the in-frame clones, and not every one. The data hold roughly 250,000 clones, with around nine tenths observed a single time. Sequencing was carried out using peripheral blood. The receptors derive from a woman in her thirties or forties who had recovered from COVID-19.

CDR3 residues: CASSLGPGTGSYEQYF. As DNA, the CDR3 is TGTGCCAGCAGCTTGGGTCCCGGGACAGGGTCCTACGAGCAGTACTTC. This chain links TRBV5-6 with TRBJ2-7; 9 nucleotides line up with TRBD1. V shed 0 bases, J shed 1 base, and the junction held 5 bases outside the gene matches. The CDR3 extends over 16 amino acids. Per the germline V gene, CDR1 is SGHDT and CDR2 is YYEEEE. Variable domain in full (rest from reference TRBV5-6 and TRBJ2-7): DAGVTQSPTHLIKTRGQQVTLRCSPKSGHDTVSWYQQALGQGPQFIFQYYEEEERQRGNFPDRFSGHQFPNYSSELNVNALLLGDSALYLCASSLGPGTGSYEQYFGPGTRLTVT.

The J gene is TRBJ1-2, the V gene TRBV4-1; possible D gene TRBD1, 6 bases. The CDR3 length is 15 residues. The germline V gene encodes CDR1 MGHRA and CDR2 YSYEKL. Trimming pared 0 bases from V and 4 bases from J, leaving 12 bases between. This CDR3 reads CASSQESTGPYGYTF. The DNA for the CDR3 is TGCGCCAGCAGCCAAGAGTCGACAGGACCCTATGGCTACACCTTC.

This sequence joins TRBV4-2 and TRBJ2-3, with 8 bases that match TRBD1. The CDR3 is made up of 14 amino acids. From germline, CDR1 is LGHNA and CDR2 YNFKEQ. J lost 6 bases, V lost 1 base, and 3 bases had no gene match. Here the CDR3 reads CASSQGTGRDTQYF. The DNA of the CDR3 is TGTGCCAGCAGCCAAGGGACAGGGCGTGATACGCAGTATTTT.

The chain uses TRBV6-5 and TRBJ2-2; D gene ambiguous. Germline loops: CDR1 MNHEY, CDR2 SVGAGI. V was cut by 6 bases and J by 1 base, with 6 bases left in between. This CDR3 region has 13 residues. CDR3 residues: CASREVNTGELFF. CDR3 DNA: TGTGCCAGCAGAGAGGTGAACACCGGGGAGCTGTTTTTT.

V is TRBV11-2 and J is TRBJ1-5; D is uncertain. The CDR3 runs to 17 residues. V gave up 2 bases and J gave up 0 bases, with 14 bases separating them. Germline-derived CDR1 and CDR2 are SGHAT and FQNNGV. The CDR3: CASSLLGREYSNQPQHF. The CDR3 DNA is TGTGCCAGCAGCTTACTCGGGAGGGAATATAGCAATCAGCCCCAGCATTTT.

This chain joins TRBV12-3 or TRBV12-4 and TRBJ1-2; 9 bases are a match to TRBD1. Germline trimming cut 1 base from V and 6 bases from J; bases unmatched to any gene: 0. CDR3 length: 13 residues. The CDR3 region is CASSLGTGDGYTF. The DNA of the CDR3 is TGTGCCAGCAGTTTAGGGACAGGGGATGGCTACACCTTC.

The chain combines TRBV4-2 with TRBJ2-6; D unclear. CDR1 and CDR2 from the germline V gene are LGHNA and YNFKEQ. Trimming took off 0 bases at V and 1 base at J, with 7 bases between the two ends. This CDR3 is 16 amino acids long. CDR3 bases: TGTGCCAGCAGCCAAGAACCCGGTTCTGGGGCCAACGTCCTGACTTTC. This gives the protein CASSQEPGSGANVLTF.

V usage is TRBV27 and J usage is TRBJ2-1; 7 nucleotides align to TRBD2. In germline, CDR1 is MNHEY, CDR2 SMNVEV (reference sequence). V dropped 5 bases and J dropped 7; count of bases not matched to a gene: 17. CDR3 size: 17 residues. The DNA for the CDR3 is TGTGCCAGCAGTGTACAAAGCCCCTCTAGCGGCGGGAATGAGCAGTTCTTC. Its translation is CASSVQSPSSGGNEQFF.

The CDR3 spells CASSLRAGGSYEQYF. DNA of the CDR3: TGTGCCAGCAGTTTAAGGGCAGGGGGCTCCTACGAGCAGTACTTC. The chain recombines TRBV27 with TRBJ2-7, with 7 bases lining up with TRBD1. The CDR3 is 15 residues long. With 2 bases clipped from V and 0 bases from J, the junction kept 4 bases outside the gene matches. Germline loops: CDR1 MNHEY, CDR2 SMNVEV (reference sequence).

This clone was found a few times. The V gene is TRBV4-1, the J gene TRBJ2-2; unclear D gene. Germline V gives CDR1 MGHRA, CDR2 YSYEKL. Between the trimmed V and J ends, which lost 3 bases and 7 bases, there was a span of 6 bases. This CDR3 has 12 amino acids. This chain's CDR3 is CASSHPFGELFF. The CDR3 DNA is TGCGCCAGCAGCCACCCCTTCGGGGAGCTGTTTTTT.

In its sample, this clone was seen a few times. This sequence joins TRBV3-1 (or the pseudogene TRBV3-2) and TRBJ2-7, with 10 bases that match TRBD2. The CDR3 is 15 residues long. Per the germline V gene, CDR1 is LGHDT and CDR2 is YNNKEL (reference sequence). The V gene end was trimmed by 2 bases and the J gene end by 2 bases; junction bases not matched to a gene: 3. CDR3 nucleotides: TGTGCCAGCAGCCAACAACTAGCGGGGCCCTACGAGCAGTACTTC. Encoded protein: CASSQQLAGPYEQYF.

V usage is TRBV19 and J usage is TRBJ1-1, with 7 positions matching TRBD1. CDR1 and CDR2 (germline): LNHDA, SQIVND (reference sequence). The V and J ends lost 4 bases and 1 base, in that order; junction bases with no gene match: 3. The CDR3 is 14 amino acids. The CDR3 DNA reads as TGTGCCAGTAGTAGACAGGGTGCGAACACTGAAGCTTTCTTT. Its protein is CASSRQGANTEAFF.

CDR3 sequence: CASRDPAGGGYEQYF. For the CDR3, the DNA is TGTGCCAGCAGAGATCCAGCGGGGGGAGGCTACGAGCAGTACTTC. The chain has TRBV2 and TRBJ2-7, with 9 bases aligning to TRBD2. V lost 6 bases to trimming and J lost 3 bases; unmatched junction nucleotides: 9. Germline CDR1 is SNHLY and CDR2 is FYNNEI. There are 15 residues in the CDR3.

On this clone itself: Germline is not matched at one junction end, which may reflect a read error. The chain links TRBV28 to TRBJ1-2; the D gene is possibly TRBD1 (5 bases). This CDR3 is 13 amino acids long. The germline V gene encodes CDR1 MDHEN and CDR2 SYDVKM. The CDR3 region is CACRVGGVPGYTF. For the CDR3, the DNA is TGTGCCTGCAGGGTGGGAGGGGTTCCCGGCTACACCTTC.

The chain carries TRBV10-3 and TRBJ2-4; D may be TRBD1 (5 bases). Germline values: CDR1 ENHRY, CDR2 SYGVKD. V gave up 3 bases and J gave up 0 bases, with 18 bases separating them. The CDR3 covers 18 residues. The CDR3 DNA reads TGTGCCATCAGTGATCCAACAACAGGACCCCTAGCCAAAAACATTCAGTACTTC. Encoded protein: CAISDPTTGPLAKNIQYF.

The sample holds one count of this clone. The V gene is TRBV5-6, the J gene TRBJ2-4; D may be TRBD2 (6 bases). Deletions cut 0 bases from V and 0 bases from J, with 10 bases between. The CDR3 length is 16 residues. The germline V gene has CDR1 SGHDT and CDR2 YYEEEE. CDR3 residues: CASSLGLGGAKNIQYF. CDR3 coding DNA: TGTGCCAGCAGCTTGGGACTAGGCGGAGCCAAAAACATTCAGTACTTC.

The gene calls are TRBV4-3 and TRBJ2-2; TRBD2 matches 10 bases. J was trimmed by 0 bases and V by 1 base; bases with no gene match: 5. Germline-derived CDR1 and CDR2 are LGHNA and YSLEER. The CDR3 contains 18 residues. CDR3 DNA sequence: TGCGCCAGCAGCCAAGGTCTCACTAGCGGGACGAACACCGGGGAGCTGTTTTTT. Amino acids: CASSQGLTSGTNTGELFF.

The V gene is TRBV4-1, the J gene TRBJ2-3; D is perhaps TRBD1 (5 bases). The CDR3 consists of 15 residues. Looked up from germline, CDR1 is MGHRA and CDR2 is YSYEKL. V lost 1 base and J lost 1, with 9 bases in between. The CDR3 DNA sequence: TGCGCCAGCAGCCAAGTAAGACAGCGCACAGATACGCAGTATTTT. Residues: CASSQVRQRTDTQYF.

The chain is built from TRBV2 and TRBJ2-1; TRBD2 matches 12 bases. The germline V gene encodes CDR1 SNHLY and CDR2 FYNNEI. Trimming at V came to 7 bases and at J to 3 bases, leaving 4 bases not matched to a gene. CDR3 length: 15 amino acids. CDR3 nucleotides: TGTGCCAGCATGAAGGGACTAGCGGGCTACAATGAGCAGTTCTTC. Its translation: CASMKGLAGYNEQFF.

This CDR3 reads CASSYIMQGLSEQYF. The CDR3 bases are TGTGCCAGCAGTTATATTATGCAGGGTTTGAGCGAGCAGTACTTC. The chain links TRBV27 to TRBJ2-7, with a tentative D call TRBD1 (5 bases). The V gene's germline CDR1 is MNHEY and CDR2 SMNVEV (reference sequence). With 4 bases removed from V and 6 bases from J, the gap between germline ends came to 19 bases. The CDR3 extends over 15 amino acids.

Note on this clone: Compared with germline, one end of the junction differs, possibly owing to a read error. V gene TRBV2 combines with J gene TRBJ2-6; TRBD1 aligns across 11 bases. Germline CDR1 SNHLY, CDR2 FYNNEI. This CDR3 is 15 amino acids long. CDR3 loop: CASSELGQGGNVLTF. CDR3 bases: TGTGCCAGCAGTGAGTTGGGACAGGGGGGCAACGTCCTGACTTTC.

This clone was seen just once. The rearrangement uses TRBV14 and TRBJ2-2; D is possibly TRBD1 (6 bases). Germline values: CDR1 SGHDN, CDR2 FVKESK. The CDR3 runs 16 residues. Deletions cut 0 bases from V and 5 bases from J, with 13 bases between. The CDR3 nucleotides read TGTGCCAGCAGCCAAGATGGATACAGGGCAACCGGGGAGCTGTTTTTT. Protein: CASSQDGYRATGELFF.

The chain uses TRBV7-2 and TRBJ1-5, with 10 positions matching TRBD1. The germline gives CDR1 SGHTA, CDR2 FQGNSA. J gave up 6 bases and V 5 bases, and 7 bases lay outside the gene matches. CDR3 size: 15 residues. The CDR3 protein is CASSMTGGTGQPQHF. CDR3 nucleotides: TGTGCCAGCAGCATGACAGGGGGCACGGGTCAGCCCCAGCATTTT. The whole variable domain, filled in from reference TRBV7-2 and TRBJ1-5, reads GAGVSQSPSNKVTEKGKDVELRCDPISGHTALYWYRQSLGQGLEFLIYFQGNSAPDKSGLPSDRFSAERTGGSVSTLTIQRTQQEDSAVYLCASSMTGGTGQPQHFGDGTRLSIL.

This sequence joins TRBV5-8 and TRBJ2-7; 10 nucleotides line up with TRBD1. Germline CDR1 and CDR2: SGHTS and YDEGEE. The CDR3 spans 19 residues. Trimming took 4 bases from V and 6 from J; bases not matched to a gene: 22. The CDR3 spells CASSRERGTGVMADSEQYF. CDR3 DNA sequence: TGTGCCAGCAGCAGAGAGCGCGGGACAGGGGTGATGGCCGACAGCGAGCAGTACTTC.

This chain links TRBV28 with TRBJ1-2, with a weak D call TRBD1 (5 bases). CDR1 is MDHEN and CDR2 is SYDVKM in the germline V gene. V dropped 6 bases and J dropped 1 base, with 6 bases sitting between them. CDR3 length: 12 residues. DNA of the CDR3: TGTGCCAGCAGGGGACTTAACTATGGCTACACCTTC. Translating it yields CASRGLNYGYTF.

The CDR3 reads CASSLLGSGNFGYNEQFF. The CDR3 nucleotides read TGTGCCAGCAGCTTGTTGGGTAGCGGGAATTTCGGGTACAATGAGCAGTTCTTC. The rearrangement uses TRBV5-5 and TRBJ2-1, with 8 bases fitting TRBD2. The CDR3 extends over 18 amino acids. The trim removed 1 base at V and 4 bases at J, leaving 13 bases unmatched. Germline CDR1 and CDR2: SGHKS and YYEKEE (reference sequence).

This sequence joins TRBV11-2 and TRBJ2-7; 9 bases match TRBD1. CDR1 and CDR2 from the germline V gene are SGHAT and FQNNGV. This CDR3 is 17 amino acids long. Losses at the gene ends were 3 bases for V and 0 bases for J; bases not matched to a gene: 9. CDR3 protein: CASSFFRGQGGSYEQYF. CDR3 sequence (DNA): TGTGCCAGCAGCTTTTTTAGGGGACAGGGAGGCTCCTACGAGCAGTACTTC.

The CDR3 DNA follows: TGTGCCAGCAGCGCGCCCGGGACAGGGGCCTACAATGAGCAGTTCTTC. Translation gives CASSAPGTGAYNEQFF. This rearrangement joins TRBV3-1 (or the pseudogene TRBV3-2) to TRBJ2-1, with 10 bases that match TRBD1. V lost 5 bases and J lost 2; bases outside the gene matches: 6. Germline V gives CDR1 LGHDT, CDR2 YNNKEL (reference sequence). There are 16 residues in the CDR3.

The chain recombines TRBV15 with TRBJ1-2, with a possible D match to TRBD1 (5 bases). Germline assignment: CDR1 LNHNV and CDR2 YYDKDF (reference sequence). This CDR3 is 16 amino acids long. The V and J ends lost 0 bases and 2 bases respectively, with 13 bases between them. CDR3 nucleotides: TGTGCCACCAGCAGAGACCAGGGTTATCCAAACTATGGCTACACCTTC. It codes for CATSRDQGYPNYGYTF.

In this sample, this clone turned up a few times. The chain recombines TRBV7-3 with TRBJ2-1, with 8 positions matching TRBD2. The CDR3 sequence is 15 residues long. V lost 5 bases and J lost 0; bases outside the gene matches: 3. CDR1 is SGHTA and CDR2 is FQGTGA in the germline V gene. CDR3 nucleotide sequence: TGTGCCAGCAGCGAAAGCGGGGGCTCCTACAATGAGCAGTTCTTC. Translation: CASSESGGSYNEQFF. The whole variable domain, remainder taken from reference TRBV7-3 and TRBJ2-1, is GAGVSQTPSNKVTEKGKYVELRCDPISGHTALYWYRQSLGQGPEFLIYFQGTGAADDSGLPNDRFFAVRPEGSVSTLKIQRTERGDSAVYLCASSESGGSYNEQFFGPGTRLTVL.